Presented here are 11 T cell receptor beta chains from one specimen sequenced in a study of blood T cells in healthy people across ages. For the second PCR, which ran for roughly 7 to 11 cycles, a sample-barcoded 5' primer and a J-beta primer mix were used. One entry per CDR3 protein results from TCRdb running MiXCR on the 5' RACE reads. The table shows hundreds of thousands of distinct CDR3 sequences, with approximately 44% occurring only once. Sequenced sample: blood. Source of these receptors: a man in his 60s in good health.

In this sample, this clonotype turned up a few times. The chain uses TRBV20-1 and TRBJ2-5; tentatively, D is TRBD1 (5 bases). The CDR3 sequence is 15 residues long. Germline-derived CDR1 and CDR2 are DFQATT and SNEGSKA (reference sequence). With 6 bases removed from V and 4 bases from J, the gap between germline ends came to 21 bases. CDR3 sequence reads: CSARRPAAGSETQYF. DNA of the CDR3: TGCAGTGCCCGACGCCCTGCAGCAGGGTCAGAGACCCAGTACTTC.

The chain couples TRBV18 to TRBJ1-6, with 7 nucleotides matching TRBD1. The length of the CDR3 is 18 residues. Trimming cost V 2 bases and J 2 bases; bases outside gene matches: 9. Germline CDR1 is KGHSH and CDR2 is LQKENI. CDR3 DNA: TGTGCCAGCTCACCAGATCCCCTGGACAGGACCTATAATTCACCCCTCCACTTT. This gives the protein CASSPDPLDRTYNSPLHF.

The chain combines TRBV29-1 with TRBJ1-4, with D unclear. V lost 4 bases and J lost 7, with 16 bases in between. The CDR3 runs to 14 residues. Germline V CDR1 and CDR2: SQVTM, ANQGSEA. The CDR3 sequence: CSVGSRKTGEKLFF. The CDR3 coding sequence is TGCAGCGTTGGATCCCGGAAGACGGGTGAAAAACTGTTTTTT.

This chain links TRBV15 with TRBJ2-3; TRBD1 aligns across 10 bases. The CDR3 spans 16 residues. V was clipped by 5 bases and J by 3 bases; unmatched bases: 8. Per germline, CDR1 LNHNV and CDR2 YYDKDF (reference sequence). CDR3 sequence (DNA): TGTGCCACCAGCGGGTTCGGACAGGGGGTGACAGATACGCAGTATTTT. Translated: CATSGFGQGVTDTQYF.

This chain connects TRBV7-2 to TRBJ2-2; maybe TRBD1 (5 bases). V lost 5 bases to trimming and J lost 4 bases, with 14 bases between them. Germline V CDR1 and CDR2: SGHTA, FQGNSA. The CDR3 sequence is 15 residues long. CDR3 loop: CASSQKDTTTGELFF. The CDR3 DNA sequence: TGTGCCAGCAGCCAGAAGGACACAACCACCGGGGAGCTGTTTTTT.

This chain connects TRBV25-1 to TRBJ2-7; no definite D call. The end of the DNA aligns better with TRBJ2-5, so the J call may be wrong. The CDR3 totals 16 residues. Germline CDR1 MGHDK, CDR2 SYGVNS. The CDR3 is CASSATYPLVAWTQYF. CDR3 DNA: TGTGCCAGCAGTGCCACCTATCCCCTGGTCGCGTGGACCCAGTACTTC.

The chain links TRBV11-3 to TRBJ2-1, with D possibly being TRBD2 (7 bases). In germline, CDR1 is SGHNT, CDR2 YENEEA. The CDR3 runs to 15 residues. V lost 2 bases and J 7 bases, leaving 15 bases between the germline ends. The CDR3 protein is CASSLSVGGANEQFF. The DNA of the CDR3 is TGTGCCAGCAGCTTAAGTGTGGGGGGGGCGAATGAGCAGTTCTTC.

Concerning this clonotype: Germline is not matched at one junction end, which may reflect a read error. This chain links TRBV7-2 with TRBJ2-5; D may match TRBD1 or TRBD2 (5 bases each). Germline V CDR1 and CDR2: SGHTA, FQGNSA. There are 15 residues in the CDR3. CDR3: CASSLRGTVLEAQYF. Written as DNA, the CDR3 is TGTGCCAGCAGCTTACGAGGGACCGTATTAGAGGCCCAGTACTTC.

The chain has TRBV2 and TRBJ2-1; TRBD2 agrees at 13 bases. The tail of the sequence fits TRBJ2-7 better, so the J call may be wrong. Germline V gene data show CDR1 as SNHLY and CDR2 as FYNNEI. This CDR3 comprises 17 residues. CDR3 DNA: TGTGCCAGCAGTGACCCACAACTAGCGGGGGGGTACAATGAGCAGTACTTC. Amino acids: CASSDPQLAGGYNEQYF.

CDR3 nucleotide sequence: TGCGCCAGCAGCCAGACCCGGAGGGAAAAACTGTTTTTT. Translation gives CASSQTRREKLFF. The rearrangement joins TRBV4-3 to TRBJ1-4, with unresolved D. CDR1 is LGHNA, CDR2 YSLEER, per germline. Trimming pared 3 bases from V and 8 bases from J, leaving 10 bases between. CDR3 size: 13 residues.

This clonotype has more than one count but fewer than ten. The J gene is TRBJ2-7, the V gene TRBV20-1, with D tentatively TRBD1 (6 bases). Trimming removed 6 bases from V and 6 bases from J, with 27 bases in between. There are 16 residues in the CDR3. The germline CDR1 and CDR2 sequences are DFQATT and SNEGSKA (reference sequence). Here the CDR3 reads CSAKPDSTGTRSEQYF. The CDR3 DNA reads as TGCAGTGCGAAGCCCGACTCCACCGGGACAAGATCCGAGCAGTACTTC.